The source of this T cell receptor (beta chain) is a study of blood T cell repertoires in COVID-19. Study-wide background: COVID-19 samples collected from the United States, Italy and Spain covered acute and convalescent phases. PBMCs, B-cell-depleted T cells, or T cells were the source of the cDNA or gDNA that made up the material.

TCRdb keeps only in-frame clones here, not all; method: immunoSEQ multiplex PCR. This table has around 170,000 clones, about 85% appearing once. Trimming removed 5 bases from V and 0 bases from J, with 11 bases in between. The CDR3 length is 14 residues. Germline lookup yields CDR1 LNHDA and CDR2 SQIVND (reference sequence). This chain joins TRBV19 and TRBJ2-7, with D maybe TRBD2 (6 bases). The TCR originated in a man in his 70s who had recovered from COVID-19. Sequenced: peripheral blood. The CDR3 is CASSARDFSYEQYF. The CDR3 bases are TGTGCCAGTAGTGCGAGGGACTTCTCCTACGAGCAGTACTTC. The whole variable domain, remainder taken from reference TRBV19 and TRBJ2-7, is DGGITQSPKYLFRKEGQNVTLSCEQNLNHDAMYWYRQDPGQGLRLIYYSQIVNDFQKGDIAEGYSVSREKKESFPLTVTSAQKNPTAFYLCASSARDFSYEQYFGPGTRLTVT.